Described below is a single T cell receptor beta chain sequence and its context. The data derive from a study of cytomegalovirus exposure and HLA in healthy donors. Libraries were prepared by immunoSEQ multiplex PCR; TCRdb keeps only in-frame clonotypes and omits some of them. There are about 140,000 clones in the sample; approximately 80% occur only once, and 30% lies in the top ten. This CDR3 is built from 16 residues. V was clipped by 2 bases and J by 0 bases, with 11 bases between them. CDR1 is MNHNS, CDR2 SASEGT, per germline. The chain combines TRBV6-1 with TRBJ1-5; TRBD1 might be the D (6 bases). The clonotype was recovered from a man aged 30 to 45 in good health and CMV-seropositive. Sequencing was carried out using PBMCs. The CDR3 protein is CASSERTVYSNQPQHF. DNA for the CDR3: TGTGCCAGCAGTGAACGGACAGTTTATAGCAATCAGCCCCAGCATTTT.